The T cell receptor (beta chain) described here comes from a study of T cell repertoires in cytomegalovirus infection. On the study more broadly: CMV infection together with matching HLA type was indicated by public TCR beta signatures. Study-wide results and caveats: Ex vivo, HLA-C-restricted CMV-specific TCR beta clonotypes prevailed over the rest of the response.

Details on this clonotype: Its antigen is still unknown.

MiXCR was run by TCRdb on the reads, yielding one entry per CDR3 protein. The sample gives roughly 860,000 distinct CDR3 sequences, about 31% of which show up once; over 10% is in the top ten. Looked up from germline, CDR1 is MNHEY and CDR2 is SVGAGI. CDR3 length equals 14 residues. V gave up 4 bases and J gave up 5 bases; unmatched junction bases: 7. The specimen comprised cultured CD8+ T cells from PBMCs, sampled from culture after CMV antigen stimulation. The V and J genes are TRBV6-5 and TRBJ2-5; 7 positions match TRBD1. The clonotype was recovered from a human donor in good health (CMV status not recorded). Some clones in this sample may be carry-over from other donors' samples. The DNA for the CDR3 is TGTGCCAGCAGTTCTCAGACAGGGTGGGAGACCCAGTACTTC. Its protein product is CASSSQTGWETQYF.